The T cell receptor (beta chain) under discussion was sequenced for a study of monozygotic twins with inflammatory bowel disease. Amplification used two nested PCRs: approximately 16 cycles, then around 9 cycles, on TCRalpha/TCRbeta cDNA. From the 5' RACE reads, TCRdb lists one entry per CDR3 protein and no DNA. This table lists a few hundred thousand distinct CDR3 sequences. The germline CDR1 and CDR2 sequences are LGHDT and YNNKEL (reference sequence). The CDR3 covers 20 residues. The origin of this receptor is a human donor with ulcerative colitis or Crohn's disease, or a healthy co-twin of an affected twin (not recorded which). The sample consisted of blood. This chain links TRBV3-1 with TRBJ1-2; TCRdb selects TRBD1, and the lack of DNA leaves this call unchecked. CDR3: CASSQGYSGQGFSRVSGYTF.